The 18 T cell receptor beta chains presented below share a single source sample, sequenced in a study of shared clonotypes between healthy human individuals. The table came from immunoSEQ multiplex PCR; TCRdb's copy has only in-frame clones and leaves some out. The sample has a few million clones, more than 80% seen once. Sequencing was performed on naive CD4+ T cells sorted from blood. Subset described: CD45RA+ positively selected. All receptors derive from a man aged 18 to 30 in good health.

This clone was observed once. The chain couples TRBV30 to TRBJ2-4, with 10 bases identical to TRBD2. In germline, CDR1 is GTSNPN, CDR2 SVGIG (reference sequence). CDR3 length equals 18 residues. The junction had 11 bases not matched to a gene; V was cut back by 3 bases and J by 0 bases. CDR3 sequence: CAWSAIRTSGIAKNIQYF. CDR3 DNA: TGTGCCTGGAGCGCGATCCGGACTAGCGGTATAGCCAAAAACATTCAGTACTTC.

As concerns this clone: Other nucleotide sequences from this sample produce the same CDR3. J is TRBJ1-4 and V is TRBV18; the D gene is possibly TRBD1 (5 bases). Germline CDR1 is KGHSH and CDR2 is LQKENI. The CDR3 sequence is 15 residues long. The V gene lost 3 bases and the J gene lost 7 bases, with 15 bases spanning the gap. The CDR3 reads CASSPPGSGGEKLFF. Here the CDR3 DNA reads TGTGCCAGCTCACCCCCGGGGTCCGGGGGTGAAAAACTGTTTTTT.

The chain uses TRBV7-2 and TRBJ1-1; weak D call: TRBD1 (6 bases). The CDR3 is 13 residues long. V was trimmed by 5 bases and J by 1 base, leaving 8 bases between them. Germline-derived CDR1 and CDR2 are SGHTA and FQGNSA. The CDR3 protein is CASSETGNTEAFF. The DNA for the CDR3 is TGTGCCAGCAGCGAGACAGGGAACACTGAAGCTTTCTTT.

The gene calls are TRBV5-8 and TRBJ2-3; 10 bases fit TRBD1. CDR3 length equals 15 residues. Germline-derived CDR1 and CDR2 are SGHTS and YDEGEE. V was clipped by 5 bases and J by 4 bases; unmatched bases: 7. The CDR3 sequence: CASSPGTGAPDTQYF. CDR3 coding DNA: TGTGCCAGCAGTCCCGGGACAGGGGCCCCAGATACGCAGTATTTT. The full variable domain, rest sourced from reference TRBV5-8 and TRBJ2-3, is EAGVTQSPTHLIKTRGQQATLRCSPISGHTSVYWYQQALGLGLQFLLWYDEGEERNRGNFPPRFSGRQFPNYSSELNVNALELEDSALYLCASSPGTGAPDTQYFGPGTRLTVL.

J is TRBJ2-7 and V is TRBV29-1; 9 nucleotides agree with TRBD2. Germline V gene sequence: CDR1 SQVTM, CDR2 ANQGSEA. This CDR3 is built from 13 residues. J gave up 7 bases and V 3 bases, and 7 bases lay outside the gene matches. The CDR3 sequence: CSVEAGGSGEQYF. The CDR3 bases are TGCAGCGTTGAGGCGGGAGGGTCAGGGGAGCAGTACTTC.

This rearrangement joins TRBV7-3 to TRBJ1-6; a possible D gene is TRBD1 (5 bases). The CDR3 runs to 14 residues. The V gene's germline CDR1 is SGHTA and CDR2 FQGTGA. Trimming took 0 bases from V and 10 from J, leaving 10 bases between them. CDR3 residues: CASSLTGDGSPLHF. The CDR3 DNA follows: TGTGCCAGCAGCTTAACAGGGGACGGATCACCCCTCCACTTT. Using reference TRBV7-3 and TRBJ1-6 for the parts outside the CDR3, the full variable domain is GAGVSQTPSNKVTEKGKYVELRCDPISGHTALYWYRQSLGQGPEFLIYFQGTGAADDSGLPNDRFFAVRPEGSVSTLKIQRTERGDSAVYLCASSLTGDGSPLHFGNGTRLTVT.

The V call is TRBV10-3, the J call TRBJ1-4, with 7 bases aligning to TRBD1. CDR1 and CDR2 (germline): ENHRY, SYGVKD. The V and J ends lost 2 bases and 10 bases, in that order; junction bases with no gene match: 13. The CDR3 is made up of 16 amino acids. CDR3 DNA sequence: TGTGCCATCAGTGAGGAGAAGGGCAGGGGGTGGGGAAAACTGTTTTTT. Its protein is CAISEEKGRGWGKLFF.

V is TRBV7-2 and J is TRBJ2-3; TRBD1 matches at 11 bases. Germline CDR1 is SGHTA and CDR2 is FQGNSA. Germline trimming cut 5 bases from V and 6 bases from J; bases unmatched to any gene: 4. The CDR3 spans 14 residues. The CDR3 region has the DNA TGTGCCAGCAGCCCGGGGACAGGGGGGGATACGCAGTATTTT. Translation: CASSPGTGGDTQYF.

This clone was found many times. The J gene is TRBJ2-7, the V gene TRBV4-3; 9 nucleotides match TRBD1. The CDR3 runs 15 residues. Trimming removed 2 bases from V and 5 bases from J; junction bases left unmatched: 7. Germline CDR1 LGHNA, CDR2 YSLEER. The CDR3: CASSQRTGGLNEQYF. Written as DNA, the CDR3 is TGCGCCAGCAGCCAACGAACAGGGGGCTTAAACGAGCAGTACTTC.

This sequence joins TRBV7-2 and TRBJ1-6; perhaps TRBD1 as D (5 bases). Trimming removed 3 bases from V and 8 bases from J, with 8 bases in between. The CDR3 loop spans 13 amino acids. Germline lookup yields CDR1 SGHTA and CDR2 FQGNSA. The CDR3: CASSFGGDSPLHF. CDR3 bases: TGTGCCAGCAGCTTTGGGGGGGATTCACCCCTCCACTTT.

The V gene is TRBV18, the J gene TRBJ1-2; no definite D call. The CDR3 runs to 13 residues. Germline V gives CDR1 KGHSH, CDR2 LQKENI. V lost 3 bases, J lost 6 bases, and 11 bases lay in between. In nucleotides, the CDR3 is TGTGCCAGCTCACCGTCGGCCGAGGATGGCTACACCTTC. This gives the protein CASSPSAEDGYTF.

The rearrangement links TRBV28 to TRBJ1-4; TRBD1 is a possible D gene (6 bases). Germline CDR1 is MDHEN and CDR2 is SYDVKM. Trimming pared 3 bases from V and 6 bases from J, leaving 11 bases between. This CDR3 has 14 residues. The CDR3 loop reads CASSFPGADEKLFF. In nucleotides, the CDR3 is TGTGCCAGCAGTTTCCCAGGGGCGGATGAAAAACTGTTTTTT.

V usage is TRBV28 and J usage is TRBJ2-7, with D unresolved. The V and J ends lost 6 bases and 7 bases respectively, with 13 bases between them. Germline values: CDR1 MDHEN, CDR2 SYDVKM. The CDR3 covers 12 residues. This CDR3 is CASSPSDWEQYF. The CDR3 DNA reads as TGTGCCAGCAGCCCTTCAGATTGGGAGCAGTACTTC.

The chain links TRBV18 to TRBJ1-2; possibly TRBD1 for D (5 bases). The germline CDR1 and CDR2 sequences are KGHSH and LQKENI. Between the trimmed V and J ends, which lost 2 bases and 6 bases, there was a span of 22 bases. The CDR3 is 17 amino acids. The DNA for the CDR3 is TGTGCCAGCTCACCAATCCAGGGCCTTCTTAGGGAGGATGGCTACACCTTC. This gives the protein CASSPIQGLLREDGYTF.

The J gene is TRBJ1-5, the V gene TRBV6-5; 8 nucleotides align to TRBD1. The germline gives CDR1 MNHEY, CDR2 SVGAGI. V was clipped by 5 bases and J by 10 bases; unmatched bases: 7. The CDR3 length is 13 residues. This CDR3 is CASSNGQGLPQHF. CDR3 DNA: TGTGCCAGCAGTAACGGACAGGGCCTACCCCAGCATTTT.

The rearrangement uses TRBV4-1 and TRBJ1-2; D might be TRBD1 (5 bases). Trimming shortened V by 1 base and J by 8 bases, and 14 bases separated the two germline ends. The CDR3 sequence is 14 residues long. Germline CDR1 is MGHRA and CDR2 is YSYEKL. The CDR3 loop reads CASSQGGTPGGYTF. CDR3 nucleotide sequence: TGCGCCAGCAGCCAAGGGGGGACGCCCGGAGGCTACACCTTC.

The V call is TRBV6-1, the J call TRBJ1-4, with 11 bases identical to TRBD1. The V and J ends lost 4 bases and 2 bases, in that order; junction bases with no gene match: 0. Germline V gene lookup returns CDR1 MNHNS and CDR2 SASEGT. The CDR3 has 15 amino acids. For the CDR3, the DNA is TGTGCCAGCAGTGGGACAGGGGGCACTAATGAAAAACTGTTTTTT. It encodes CASSGTGGTNEKLFF.

This chain links TRBV7-2 with TRBJ2-5; D gene uncertain. The ends were cut back, 3 bases at V and 5 bases at J, with 10 bases in the middle. This CDR3 comprises 13 residues. Germline CDR1 SGHTA, CDR2 FQGNSA. The CDR3 DNA reads as TGTGCCAGCAGCTTCGGTACATCGGAGACCCAGTACTTC. Its protein is CASSFGTSETQYF.